Below, 32 T cell receptor beta chains from the same sample are listed, as sequenced in a study of blood T cells in healthy people across ages. Then a second PCR, running about 7 to 11 cycles, was carried out with a sample-barcoded 5' primer and a J-beta primer mix. TCRdb processed the 5' RACE reads anew with MiXCR; each CDR3 protein has one entry. In the table there are around 520,000 distinct CDR3 sequences, about a quarter of which are singletons. In addition, the sample was reused for a study of T cells of mothers and their children.

Sequenced input: blood. The receptors shown here come from a boy younger than 10 in good health.

This clonotype occurred a few times. The chain has TRBV10-2 and TRBJ1-1; D gene uncertain. The V gene's germline CDR1 is WSHSY and CDR2 SAAADI. V was trimmed by 1 base and J by 0 bases, leaving 9 bases between them. The CDR3 sequence is 15 residues long. The DNA of the CDR3 is TGCGCCAGCAGTGAGTGGTCGGGGATGAACACTGAAGCTTTCTTT. It translates to CASSEWSGMNTEAFF.

This clonotype showed up just a few times. The chain carries TRBV7-2 and TRBJ2-6; D is ambiguous. Per germline, CDR1 SGHTA and CDR2 FQGNSA. Trimming pared 3 bases from V and 4 bases from J, leaving 7 bases between. The CDR3 extends over 14 amino acids. In nucleotides, the CDR3 is TGTGCCAGCAGCTTCGGATCGGGGGCCAACGTCCTGACTTTC. This encodes CASSFGSGANVLTF.

This clonotype has just a few counts. The rearrangement joins TRBV10-3 to TRBJ2-7; 9 nucleotides agree with TRBD1. This CDR3 comprises 15 residues. J lost 0 bases, V lost 6 bases, and 6 bases had no gene match. CDR1 is ENHRY and CDR2 is SYGVKD in the germline V gene. Here the CDR3 DNA reads TGTGCCATCAGCTACAGGGGGCTTGGCTCCTACGAGCAGTACTTC. As protein: CAISYRGLGSYEQYF.

The chain recombines TRBV11-2 with TRBJ2-2; no clear D gene. Germline V gene sequence: CDR1 SGHAT, CDR2 FQNNGV. Trimming left V 2 bases short and J 4 bases short, with 5 bases between. The CDR3 is 13 residues long. In nucleotides, the CDR3 is TGTGCCAGCAGCTTAATAGGCACCGGGGAGCTGTTTTTT. Its translation: CASSLIGTGELFF.

The chain joins TRBV29-1 to TRBJ2-5, with TRBD1 matching 9 bases. The J call may be wrong; the DNA end is better matched by TRBJ2-7. Germline V CDR1 and CDR2: SQVTM, ANQGSEA. The CDR3 runs to 15 residues. The CDR3 is CSVAGGTGYRYEQYF. DNA of the CDR3: TGCAGCGTTGCAGGCGGGACAGGGTATCGCTACGAGCAGTACTTC.

The chain links TRBV11-2 to TRBJ2-1; perhaps TRBD1 as D (6 bases). The DNA matches TRBJ2-5 better at its end, which makes the J call doubtful. Germline CDR1 reads SGHAT; CDR2 reads FQNNGV. The length of the CDR3 is 14 residues. The CDR3 coding sequence is TGTGCCAGCAGCCCTACAGGGTTCGCCGAGACCCAGTACTTC. This sequence encodes CASSPTGFAETQYF.

The gene calls are TRBV3-1 and TRBJ2-5; D remains unclear. The J call may be incorrect, as the DNA end agrees better with TRBJ2-1. The CDR3 totals 12 residues. Germline CDR1 and CDR2: LGHDT and YNNKEL (reference sequence). CDR3 coding DNA: TGTGCCAGCAGCCAAGACTCTCGAGCCCAGTTCTTC. This gives the protein CASSQDSRAQFF.

This clonotype was recorded a few times. The chain has TRBV6-5 and TRBJ1-2; possibly TRBD1 for D (6 bases). The V end was cut by 4 bases, the J end by 6 bases, with 15 bases between. The CDR3 is made up of 14 amino acids. Germline values: CDR1 MNHEY, CDR2 SVGAGI. The CDR3 DNA is TGTGCCAGCAGTTGGGGTTGGGGGGCGGATGGCTACACCTTC. Amino acid sequence: CASSWGWGADGYTF.

The chain is built from TRBV5-1 and TRBJ1-1; unclear D gene. The CDR3 extends over 15 amino acids. Germline V lookup: CDR1 SGHRS, CDR2 YFSETQ. V was shortened by 1 base and J by 1 base, with 11 bases between the two germline ends. The CDR3 loop is CASSLLPGRNTEAFF. The CDR3 DNA follows: TGCGCCAGCAGCTTGTTGCCGGGTAGGAACACTGAAGCTTTCTTT.

This clonotype was observed a handful of times. The J gene is TRBJ2-1, the V gene TRBV9, with D tentatively TRBD1 (5 bases). The ends were cut back, 0 bases at V and 0 bases at J, with 7 bases in the middle. Germline CDR1 SGDLS, CDR2 YYNGEE. The CDR3 has 15 residues. For the CDR3, the DNA is TGTGCCAGCAGCGTAGAAGGGGACTCCTACAATGAGCAGTTCTTC. Translation: CASSVEGDSYNEQFF.

This clonotype has more than one count but fewer than ten. The rearrangement uses TRBV20-1 and TRBJ1-1, with unresolved D. CDR3 length: 10 residues. CDR1 and CDR2 (germline): DFQATT, SNEGSKA (reference sequence). V lost 2 bases, J lost 12 bases, and 10 bases lay in between. The CDR3 DNA follows: TGCAGTGCTAGAAAAGGTTGGACTTTCTTT. Residues: CSARKGWTFF.

This clonotype was recorded many times. The chain has TRBV4-3 and TRBJ2-2; D gene unclear. Germline lookup yields CDR1 LGHNA and CDR2 YSLEER. Deletions cut 4 bases from V and 3 bases from J, with 12 bases between. The CDR3 totals 15 residues. CDR3 nucleotides: TGCGCCAGCAGCCTAATCGCGCAGCACACCGGGGAGCTGTTTTTT. Translating it yields CASSLIAQHTGELFF.

The V call is TRBV10-3, the J call TRBJ2-3; 7 nucleotides line up with TRBD2. CDR1 ENHRY and CDR2 SYGVKD come from the germline V gene. This CDR3 has 14 amino acids. The V segment lost 6 bases and the J segment 4 bases; nucleotides outside the gene matches: 7. CDR3 nucleotides: TGTGCCATCAGGGGAGGACTAGTACCAGATACGCAGTATTTT. Its translation is CAIRGGLVPDTQYF.

V usage is TRBV18 and J usage is TRBJ1-1; 8 positions match TRBD1. Per the germline V gene, CDR1 is KGHSH and CDR2 is LQKENI. The CDR3 is made up of 14 amino acids. Trimming cost V 5 bases and J 1 base; bases outside gene matches: 3. The CDR3 protein is CASSKGQENTEAFF. In nucleotides, the CDR3 is TGTGCCAGCTCAAAGGGACAGGAGAACACTGAAGCTTTCTTT.

Points on this clonotype: The conserved phenylalanine or tryptophan normally closing the CDR3 is absent here, so this likely arose from a read error. The DNA is left out, because the CDR3 cannot be placed on it with certainty; the CDR3 is given as TCRdb lists it. The genes are TRBV7-9 and TRBJ2-1; no DNA check was done on the table's D call, TRBD1. The CDR3 sequence runs 15 residues, both termini included. In germline, CDR1 is SEHNR, CDR2 FQNEAQ (reference sequence). CDR3 amino acids: CASSIAGTGLNERFS.

V usage is TRBV12-3 or TRBV12-4 and J usage is TRBJ2-3, with 7 bases fitting TRBD2. This CDR3 comprises 16 residues. V dropped 5 bases and J dropped 0; count of bases not matched to a gene: 8. The CDR3 DNA reads TGTGCCAGCAGTCCCTACTGGGGGGGGAGCACAGATACGCAGTATTTT. It is translated as CASSPYWGGSTDTQYF.

There are a few counts of this clonotype. The rearrangement uses TRBV7-8 and TRBJ2-5; 10 bases line up with TRBD2. Judging by the DNA end, TRBJ2-7 fits better; the J call may be wrong. CDR1 and CDR2 (germline): SGHVS, FQNEAQ. The CDR3 has 15 amino acids. CDR3 in DNA: TGTGCCAGCAGCTTCCAGCGGGGGGGCCGCTTCGAGCAGTACTTC. Translating gives CASSFQRGGRFEQYF.

This rearrangement joins TRBV7-9 to TRBJ2-5; D unclear. With the DNA end fitting TRBJ2-7 better, the J assignment may be wrong. This CDR3 is 13 amino acids long. Germline lookup yields CDR1 SEHNR and CDR2 FQNEAQ (reference sequence). Here the CDR3 DNA reads TGTGCCAGCAGCTGGAGAGGTGCCTACGAGCAGTACTTC. Amino acid sequence: CASSWRGAYEQYF.

This clonotype has more than one count but fewer than ten. The CDR3 sequence is CSARLAGRDYEQYF. CDR3 nucleotides: TGCAGTGCTAGATTAGCGGGACGAGATTACGAGCAGTACTTC. This sequence joins TRBV20-1 and TRBJ2-7; 8 bases agree with TRBD2. The CDR3 sequence is 14 residues long. V dropped 2 bases and J dropped 4; count of bases not matched to a gene: 7. The V gene's germline CDR1 is DFQATT and CDR2 SNEGSKA (reference sequence).

This clonotype showed up just a few times. The gene calls are TRBV7-2 and TRBJ2-2; D gene ambiguous. In germline, CDR1 is SGHTA, CDR2 FQGNSA. The CDR3 consists of 15 residues. Trimming stripped 5 bases from V and 6 bases from J, with 16 bases between. The CDR3: CASSPGVYMAGELFF. Here the CDR3 DNA reads TGTGCCAGCAGCCCTGGGGTTTATATGGCCGGGGAGCTGTTTTTT.

This clonotype has more than one count but fewer than ten. V and J are TRBV13 and TRBJ2-3, with 15 nucleotides matching TRBD2. Germline CDR1 is PRHDT and CDR2 is FYEKMQ (reference sequence). The CDR3 has 15 amino acids. J was trimmed by 14 bases and V by 5 bases; bases with no gene match: 11. This chain's CDR3 is CASSVRTSGRARLYF. In nucleotides, the CDR3 is TGTGCCAGCAGCGTTAGGACTAGCGGGAGGGCTCGTCTGTATTTT.

The chain uses TRBV5-1 and TRBJ2-5; 7 bases match TRBD2. The J segment lost 4 bases and the V segment lost 4 bases, leaving 25 bases of the junction unmatched. Germline CDR1 SGHRS, CDR2 YFSETQ. The length of the CDR3 is 20 residues. The CDR3 bases are TGCGCCAGCAGCCAAGTCGGGAGGAGAGGCCCCGAGAGCGCCCCAGAGACCCAGTACTTC. Translation: CASSQVGRRGPESAPETQYF.

This clonotype turned up a few times. The J gene is TRBJ1-2, the V gene TRBV12-3 or TRBV12-4, with D perhaps matching TRBD1 (6 bases). Trimming pared 6 bases from V and 1 base from J, leaving 18 bases between. This CDR3 is 16 amino acids long. This CDR3 reads CASSPTGGGINYGYTF. The CDR3 DNA sequence: TGTGCCAGCAGCCCGACAGGTGGCGGGATTAACTATGGCTACACCTTC.

The chain carries TRBV10-3 and TRBJ2-2; TRBD1 matches at 9 bases. V trimming: 6 bases; J trimming: 5 bases; junction bases outside the gene matches: 7. This CDR3 is built from 15 residues. Germline V gene sequence: CDR1 ENHRY, CDR2 SYGVKD. The CDR3 reads CAIRRQGGDTGELFF. DNA of the CDR3: TGTGCCATCAGAAGACAGGGGGGAGATACCGGGGAGCTGTTTTTT.

This clonotype was seen a single time. The chain has TRBV7-9 and TRBJ2-5; TRBD2 matches 9 bases. The end of the DNA aligns better with TRBJ2-1, so the J call may be wrong. Germline CDR1 reads SEHNR; CDR2 reads FQNEAQ (reference sequence). The CDR3 is made up of 16 amino acids. CDR3 coding DNA: TGTGCCAGCAGCTTAGCGGGCGGGAGGGCCATAAGTGAGCAGTTCTTC. This sequence encodes CASSLAGGRAISEQFF.

This clonotype was found a few times. V and J are TRBV5-1 and TRBJ1-2, with D tentatively TRBD1 (5 bases). The CDR3 is 14 residues long. From germline, CDR1 is SGHRS and CDR2 YFSETQ. Deletions cut 4 bases from V and 0 bases from J, with 10 bases between. The CDR3 nucleotides read TGCGCCAGCAGCCCGACAGCAGCTAACTATGGCTACACCTTC. Protein: CASSPTAANYGYTF.

The DNA for the CDR3 is TGCGCCAGCAGCCTCGGACAGGGACGATTTGAAAAACTGTTTTTT. This gives the protein CASSLGQGRFEKLFF. The chain recombines TRBV5-1 with TRBJ1-4; 8 bases are a match to TRBD1. With 4 bases clipped from V and 7 bases from J, the junction kept 9 bases outside the gene matches. The CDR3 covers 15 residues. Germline CDR1 is SGHRS and CDR2 is YFSETQ.

In this sample, this clonotype turned up a few times. This likely comes from a read error, as the CDR3 has no conserved phenylalanine or tryptophan at its end. V is TRBV7-2 and J is TRBJ1-1, with TRBD1 matching 8 bases. CDR1 and CDR2 from the germline V gene are SGHTA and FQGNSA. The junction had 10 bases not matched to a gene; V was cut back by 5 bases and J by 5 bases. The CDR3 loop spans 15 amino acids. DNA for the CDR3: TGTGCCAGCAGCCCGACAGGGGTTTCGGGGACTGAAGCTTTCTCT. This encodes CASSPTGVSGTEAFS.

This clonotype was counted between two and nine times. The V call is TRBV10-3, the J call TRBJ2-5, with TRBD1 as a possible D gene (5 bases). The length of the CDR3 is 15 residues. V gave up 0 bases and J gave up 1 base, with 9 bases separating them. Germline CDR1 reads ENHRY; CDR2 reads SYGVKD. CDR3 region: CAISESSRAQETQYF. In DNA, the CDR3 is TGTGCCATCAGTGAGTCGAGCAGGGCCCAAGAGACCCAGTACTTC.

The chain joins TRBV12-3 or TRBV12-4 to TRBJ2-3; D remains unclear. This CDR3 has 15 residues. Trimming took off 4 bases at V and 2 bases at J, with 13 bases between the two ends. In nucleotides, the CDR3 is TGTGCCAGCAGTTCTCGCCGAGATGCCACAGATACGCAGTATTTT. Encoded protein: CASSSRRDATDTQYF.

The rearrangement links TRBV2 to TRBJ1-1; D is uncertain. Germline V gives CDR1 SNHLY, CDR2 FYNNEI. Trimming removed 0 bases at V and 2 bases at J, with 10 bases between. This CDR3 has 15 residues. CDR3 nucleotides: TGTGCCAGCAGTGAAGCGCCGGCCTCAAACACTGAAGCTTTCTTT. This sequence encodes CASSEAPASNTEAFF.

This clonotype was found many times. The V call is TRBV12-3 or TRBV12-4, the J call TRBJ2-5; D gene uncertain. The CDR3 length is 13 residues. Trimming pared 1 base from V and 2 bases from J, leaving 5 bases between. CDR3 in amino acids: CASSLGDQETQYF. The DNA for the CDR3 is TGTGCCAGCAGTTTAGGGGATCAAGAGACCCAGTACTTC.